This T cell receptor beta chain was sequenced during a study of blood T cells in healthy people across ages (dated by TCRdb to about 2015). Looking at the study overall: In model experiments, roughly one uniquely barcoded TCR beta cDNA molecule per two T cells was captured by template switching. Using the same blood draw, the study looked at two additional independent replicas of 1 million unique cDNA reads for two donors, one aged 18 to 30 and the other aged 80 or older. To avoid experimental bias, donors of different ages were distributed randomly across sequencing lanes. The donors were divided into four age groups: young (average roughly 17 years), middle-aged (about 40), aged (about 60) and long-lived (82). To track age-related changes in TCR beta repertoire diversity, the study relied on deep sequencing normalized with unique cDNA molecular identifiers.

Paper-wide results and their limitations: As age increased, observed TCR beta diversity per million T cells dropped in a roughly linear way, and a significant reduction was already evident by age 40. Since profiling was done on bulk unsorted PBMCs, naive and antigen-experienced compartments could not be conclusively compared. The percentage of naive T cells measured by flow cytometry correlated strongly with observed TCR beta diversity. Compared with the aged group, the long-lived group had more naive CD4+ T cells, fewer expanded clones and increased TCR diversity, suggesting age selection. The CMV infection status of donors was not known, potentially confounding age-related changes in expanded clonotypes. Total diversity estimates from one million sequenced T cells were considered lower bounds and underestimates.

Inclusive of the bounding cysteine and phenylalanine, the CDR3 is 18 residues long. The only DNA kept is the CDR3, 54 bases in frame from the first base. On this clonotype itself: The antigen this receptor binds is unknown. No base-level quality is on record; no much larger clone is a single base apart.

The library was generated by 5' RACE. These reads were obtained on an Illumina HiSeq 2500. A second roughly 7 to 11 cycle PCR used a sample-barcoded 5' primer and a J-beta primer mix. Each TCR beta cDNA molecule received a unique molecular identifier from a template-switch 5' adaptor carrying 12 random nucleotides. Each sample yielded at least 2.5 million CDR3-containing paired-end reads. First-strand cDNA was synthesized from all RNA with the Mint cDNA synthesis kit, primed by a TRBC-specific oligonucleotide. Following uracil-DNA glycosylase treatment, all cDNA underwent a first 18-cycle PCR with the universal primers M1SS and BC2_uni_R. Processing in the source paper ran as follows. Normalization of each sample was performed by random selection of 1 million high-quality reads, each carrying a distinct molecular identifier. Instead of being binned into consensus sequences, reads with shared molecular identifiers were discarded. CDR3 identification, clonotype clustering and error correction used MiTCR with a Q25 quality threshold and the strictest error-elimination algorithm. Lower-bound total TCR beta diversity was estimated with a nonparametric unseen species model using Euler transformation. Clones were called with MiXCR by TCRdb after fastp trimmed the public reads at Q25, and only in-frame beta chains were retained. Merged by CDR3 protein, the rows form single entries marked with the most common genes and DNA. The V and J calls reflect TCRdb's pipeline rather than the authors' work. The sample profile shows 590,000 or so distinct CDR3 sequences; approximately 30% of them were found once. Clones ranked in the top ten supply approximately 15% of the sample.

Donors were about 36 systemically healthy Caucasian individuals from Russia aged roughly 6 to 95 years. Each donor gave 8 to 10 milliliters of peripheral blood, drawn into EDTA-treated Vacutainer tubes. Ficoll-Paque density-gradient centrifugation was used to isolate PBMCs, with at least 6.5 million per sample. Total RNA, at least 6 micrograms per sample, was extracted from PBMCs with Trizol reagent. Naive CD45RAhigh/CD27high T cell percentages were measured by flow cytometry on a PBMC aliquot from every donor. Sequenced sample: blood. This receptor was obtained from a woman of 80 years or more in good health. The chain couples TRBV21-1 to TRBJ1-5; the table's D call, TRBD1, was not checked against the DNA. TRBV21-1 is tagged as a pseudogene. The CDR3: CASSPKRGCRYSNQPQHF. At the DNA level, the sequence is TGTGCCAGCAGCCCAAAAAGGGGGTGCCGATATAGCAATCAGCCCCAGCATTTT.